This TCR beta chain emerged from a study of cytomegalovirus exposure and HLA in healthy donors. Trimming stripped 2 bases from V and 4 bases from J, with 17 bases between. Germline values: CDR1 MDHEN, CDR2 SYDVKM. This CDR3 spans 16 amino acids. PCR employed 60 Vbeta and 13 Jbeta primers. This table comes from immunoSEQ multiplex PCR, and its TCRdb copy is limited to in-frame clones, with some not included. The sample has roughly 150,000 clones; about two thirds are singletons. The sample consisted of PBMCs. This sequence joins TRBV28 and TRBJ1-2; D unclear. The TCR was taken from a woman aged 60 to 75 in good health and CMV-seropositive. The CDR3 DNA reads as TGTGCCAGCAGTTTAACGAACAACCGTCTCCCCTATGGCTACACCTTC. Translated, it gives CASSLTNNRLPYGYTF.